These 19 T cell receptor beta chains originate from one sample sequenced in a study of cytomegalovirus exposure and HLA in healthy donors. The PCR used 60 Vbeta and 13 Jbeta primers. Sequenced by immunoSEQ multiplex PCR; TCRdb stores in-frame clones only, minus some. The sample contains approximately 150,000 clones, roughly 66% of which appear only once. What was sequenced was PBMCs. These receptors all stem from a woman aged 18 to 35 in good health and CMV-seronegative.

The chain carries TRBV18 and TRBJ2-4, with a tentative D call TRBD1 (6 bases). The V end was cut by 3 bases, the J end by 5 bases, with 20 bases between. Germline CDR1 reads KGHSH; CDR2 reads LQKENI. CDR3 length: 17 residues. The CDR3 loop reads CASSPYSSPRGENIQYF. As DNA, the CDR3 is TGTGCCAGCTCACCCTACTCTTCGCCCAGGGGTGAAAACATTCAGTACTTC.

The chain employs TRBV15 and TRBJ1-5; D uncertain. Trimming left V 3 bases short and J 10 bases short, with 10 bases between. This CDR3 comprises 12 residues. The germline V gene encodes CDR1 LNHNV and CDR2 YYDKDF (reference sequence). CDR3 amino acids: CATSSGSQPQHF. CDR3 coding DNA: TGTGCCACCAGCAGCGGGAGTCAACCCCAGCATTTT.

The table lists this clone with a count of one. The V gene is TRBV9, the J gene TRBJ2-1; 8 bases match TRBD2. Germline V gene sequence: CDR1 SGDLS, CDR2 YYNGEE. This CDR3 has 17 residues. V lost 3 bases and J lost 1; bases outside the gene matches: 9. The CDR3 region is CASSGSGTRISYNEQFF. CDR3 sequence (DNA): TGTGCCAGCAGCGGCTCCGGGACTAGGATTTCCTACAATGAGCAGTTCTTC.

The chain uses TRBV13 and TRBJ2-1, with TRBD2 matching 8 bases. Germline CDR1 and CDR2: PRHDT and FYEKMQ (reference sequence). V lost 3 bases to trimming and J lost 8 bases; unmatched junction nucleotides: 0. This CDR3 comprises 12 residues. The CDR3 DNA reads as TGTGCCAGCAGCTTCGGGGGGGATGAGCAGTTCTTC. Translating gives CASSFGGDEQFF. The whole variable domain, filled in from reference TRBV13 and TRBJ2-1, reads AAGVIQSPRHLIKEKRETATLKCYPIPRHDTVYWYQQGPGQDPQFLISFYEKMQSDKGSIPDRFSAQQFSDYHSELNMSSLELGDSALYFCASSFGGDEQFFGPGTRLTVL.

The rearrangement joins TRBV29-1 to TRBJ1-1; possible D gene TRBD1, 5 bases. There are 13 residues in the CDR3. Germline V lookup: CDR1 SQVTM, CDR2 ANQGSEA. Between the trimmed V and J ends, which lost 6 bases and 0 bases, there was a span of 11 bases. The CDR3 sequence is CSVQRQMNTEAFF. The CDR3 nucleotides read TGCAGCGTCCAAAGACAGATGAACACTGAAGCTTTCTTT.

This clone was seen a handful of times. The rearrangement joins TRBV6-5 to TRBJ2-2, with TRBD2 as a possible D gene (7 bases). This CDR3 contains 15 residues. Trimming took 2 bases from V and 3 from J, leaving 10 bases between them. Germline CDR1 is MNHEY and CDR2 is SVGAGI. CDR3 region: CASSYGGADTGELFF. In nucleotides, the CDR3 is TGTGCCAGCAGTTACGGGGGGGCCGACACCGGGGAGCTGTTTTTT.

This clone was seen more than once but under ten times. The chain uses TRBV5-4 and TRBJ2-1; D perhaps matches TRBD1 (5 bases). CDR3 length equals 11 residues. Trimming stripped 2 bases from V and 15 bases from J, with 12 bases between. Per germline, CDR1 SGHNT and CDR2 YYREEE (reference sequence). This CDR3 is CASSFGTGWFF. The CDR3, as DNA: TGTGCCAGCAGCTTTGGAACAGGTTGGTTCTTC.

V gene TRBV4-3 combines with J gene TRBJ2-1, with 12 nucleotides matching TRBD2. V lost 5 bases, J lost 6 bases, and 5 bases stayed unmatched. There are 15 residues in the CDR3. CDR1 and CDR2 from the germline V gene are LGHNA and YSLEER. CDR3 sequence: CASSLLAGGANEQFF. CDR3 nucleotide sequence: TGCGCCAGCAGCTTGCTAGCGGGAGGGGCCAATGAGCAGTTCTTC.

This chain uses TRBV27 with TRBJ1-2, with D perhaps TRBD1 (5 bases). The CDR3 has 13 residues. V was trimmed by 3 bases and J by 8 bases, leaving 13 bases between them. The germline CDR1 and CDR2 sequences are MNHEY and SMNVEV (reference sequence). CDR3 nucleotide sequence: TGTGCCAGCAGTTTGGTCAGGGATATGGGCTACACCTTC. Its translation is CASSLVRDMGYTF.

V and J are TRBV19 and TRBJ1-2; D is unclear. Germline V gives CDR1 LNHDA, CDR2 SQIVND (reference sequence). Trimming took 9 bases from V and 3 from J, leaving 11 bases between them. The CDR3 totals 12 residues. CDR3 sequence (DNA): TGTGCCAGCGCCTGGAGGGACTATGGCTACACCTTC. Translated, it gives CASAWRDYGYTF.

This clone was observed a few times. The genes are TRBV5-1 and TRBJ2-1, with TRBD2 matching over 9 bases. The CDR3 consists of 16 residues. Germline trimming cut 0 bases from V and 7 bases from J; bases unmatched to any gene: 8. Germline values: CDR1 SGHRS, CDR2 YFSETQ. CDR3 region: CASSLGTSAWLNEQFF. The CDR3 DNA sequence: TGCGCCAGCAGCTTGGGGACTAGCGCCTGGTTGAATGAGCAGTTCTTC.

This chain connects TRBV28 to TRBJ2-6; 7 bases line up with TRBD2. Germline assignment: CDR1 MDHEN and CDR2 SYDVKM. The CDR3 sequence is 15 residues long. Germline trimming cut 7 bases from V and 2 bases from J; bases unmatched to any gene: 5. The DNA of the CDR3 is TGTGCCAGCAACCTGGGGGGGGCTGGGGCCAACGTCCTGACTTTC. Encoded protein: CASNLGGAGANVLTF.

The V and J genes are TRBV7-9 and TRBJ1-5; D possibly corresponds to TRBD1 (6 bases). The CDR3 runs to 15 residues. Per the germline V gene, CDR1 is SEHNR and CDR2 is FQNEAQ (reference sequence). Trimming took 5 bases from V and 1 from J, leaving 12 bases between them. The CDR3 here is CASSPQGISNQPQHF. The CDR3 DNA reads TGTGCCAGCAGCCCACAGGGAATAAGCAATCAGCCCCAGCATTTT.

This clone was seen a few times. CDR3 residues: CATSRNAGGAYNEQFF. In nucleotides, the CDR3 is TGTGCCACCAGCAGGAATGCAGGGGGCGCGTACAATGAGCAGTTCTTC. The chain has TRBV15 and TRBJ2-1; 8 bases are a match to TRBD1. In germline, CDR1 is LNHNV, CDR2 YYDKDF (reference sequence). V lost 3 bases, J lost 4 bases, and 8 bases stayed unmatched. This CDR3 contains 16 residues.

The chain carries TRBV28 and TRBJ2-7, with D perhaps matching TRBD2 (5 bases). Trimming left V 5 bases short and J 1 base short, with 6 bases between. The CDR3 is made up of 12 amino acids. CDR1 MDHEN and CDR2 SYDVKM come from the germline V gene. This chain's CDR3 is CASSRGSYEQYF. For the CDR3, the DNA is TGTGCCAGCAGTCGGGGTTCCTACGAGCAGTACTTC.

V and J are TRBV28 and TRBJ2-4; TRBD2 aligns across 10 bases. The CDR3 runs to 14 residues. V lost 7 bases to trimming and J lost 8 bases; unmatched junction nucleotides: 8. Germline V gene sequence: CDR1 MDHEN, CDR2 SYDVKM. The CDR3 sequence: CASTNSGGRDIQYF. Written as DNA, the CDR3 is TGTGCCAGCACCAATAGCGGGGGGCGGGACATTCAGTACTTC.

The rearrangement uses TRBV5-1 and TRBJ1-2, with 8 bases aligning to TRBD1. Germline lookup yields CDR1 SGHRS and CDR2 YFSETQ. V was pared by 1 base and J by 8 bases, with 10 bases of the junction left unmatched. CDR3 length equals 15 residues. The CDR3, as DNA: TGCGCCAGCAGCTTGTATGCGCAGGGGGCAGACGGCTACACCTTC. As protein: CASSLYAQGADGYTF.

This chain connects TRBV4-3 to TRBJ1-5; D is possibly TRBD1 (6 bases). Germline CDR1 is LGHNA and CDR2 is YSLEER. V was clipped by 4 bases and J by 2 bases, with 12 bases between them. The length of the CDR3 is 15 residues. The CDR3: CASSPTGGGNQPQHF. For the CDR3, the DNA is TGCGCCAGCAGCCCGACAGGCGGCGGCAATCAGCCCCAGCATTTT.

In nucleotides, the CDR3 is TGTGCCAGCAGCGGCGGGACAGGGCAACTCTATGGCTACACCTTC. This gives the protein CASSGGTGQLYGYTF. The V and J genes are TRBV25-1 and TRBJ1-2; TRBD1 agrees at 9 bases. V gave up 6 bases and J gave up 4 bases; unmatched junction bases: 9. The germline V gene has CDR1 MGHDK and CDR2 SYGVNS. The CDR3 loop spans 15 amino acids.